This T cell receptor beta chain was observed in a study of CDR3 diversity in severe acne. This CDR3 region has 12 residues. With 5 bases removed from V and 1 base from J, the gap between germline ends came to 8 bases. The V gene's germline CDR1 is DFQATT and CDR2 SNEGSKA (reference sequence). TCRdb reprocessed the PCR reads via MiXCR and lists one record per CDR3 protein. The sample contains roughly 100,000 distinct CDR3 sequences, more than 45% of which appear only once. This clonotype has a count of ten or more. The receptor comes from a male donor with acne. The specimen sequenced was blood. V usage is TRBV20-1 and J usage is TRBJ1-1; no definite D call. In DNA form, the CDR3 reads TGCAGTGCTGCCCGGAGGAACACTGAAGCTTTCTTT. This sequence encodes CSAARRNTEAFF.